Reported below is one TCR beta chain. Antigen specificity is unknown. This sample was included in a study of shared clonotypes between healthy human individuals. V was cut by 2 bases and J by 8 bases, with 16 bases left in between. Germline V lookup: CDR1 SGHAT, CDR2 FQNNGV. This CDR3 contains 15 residues. Whole-study findings and limits: It was the non-shared clonotypes that had lower generation probabilities than clonotypes shared by all four donors. An effect of sequencing depth on clonotype sharing among donors was expected. What rarefaction showed was incomplete sorted-subset sequencing despite large depth. Sampling was confined to blood; repertoires within tissues likely differ.

TCRdb's copy holds only in-frame clones and misses some; the assay was immunoSEQ multiplex PCR. The sample holds a few million clones, 95% seen once. The clonotype originates from a man between 18 and 35 years old in good health. This chain links TRBV11-2 with TRBJ2-1, with D tentatively TRBD1 (5 bases). Source material: naive CD4+ T cells sorted from blood. Subset indicated: CD45RA+ positively selected. In nucleotides, the CDR3 is TGTGCCAGCAGCTTATATGGTGGGGCCATCGATGAGCAGTTCTTC. The encoded protein is CASSLYGGAIDEQFF.